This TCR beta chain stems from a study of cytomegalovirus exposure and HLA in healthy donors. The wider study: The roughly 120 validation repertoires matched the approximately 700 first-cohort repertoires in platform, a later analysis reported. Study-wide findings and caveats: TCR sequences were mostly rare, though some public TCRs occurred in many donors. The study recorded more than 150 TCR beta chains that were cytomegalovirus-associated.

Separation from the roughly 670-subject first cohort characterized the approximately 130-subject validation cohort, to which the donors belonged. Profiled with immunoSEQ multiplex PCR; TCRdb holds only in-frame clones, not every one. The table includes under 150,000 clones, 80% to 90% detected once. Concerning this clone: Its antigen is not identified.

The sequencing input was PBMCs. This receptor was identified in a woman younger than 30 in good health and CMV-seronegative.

The CDR3 protein is CAWSVAAGTLAKNIQYF. Here the CDR3 DNA reads TGTGCCTGGAGTGTAGCAGCGGGAACACTAGCCAAAAACATTCAGTACTTC. The chain has TRBV30 and TRBJ2-4; 7 bases map to TRBD2. The CDR3 runs to 17 residues. Looked up from germline, CDR1 is GTSNPN and CDR2 is SVGIG (reference sequence). Losses at the gene ends were 0 bases for V and 0 bases for J; bases not matched to a gene: 8.